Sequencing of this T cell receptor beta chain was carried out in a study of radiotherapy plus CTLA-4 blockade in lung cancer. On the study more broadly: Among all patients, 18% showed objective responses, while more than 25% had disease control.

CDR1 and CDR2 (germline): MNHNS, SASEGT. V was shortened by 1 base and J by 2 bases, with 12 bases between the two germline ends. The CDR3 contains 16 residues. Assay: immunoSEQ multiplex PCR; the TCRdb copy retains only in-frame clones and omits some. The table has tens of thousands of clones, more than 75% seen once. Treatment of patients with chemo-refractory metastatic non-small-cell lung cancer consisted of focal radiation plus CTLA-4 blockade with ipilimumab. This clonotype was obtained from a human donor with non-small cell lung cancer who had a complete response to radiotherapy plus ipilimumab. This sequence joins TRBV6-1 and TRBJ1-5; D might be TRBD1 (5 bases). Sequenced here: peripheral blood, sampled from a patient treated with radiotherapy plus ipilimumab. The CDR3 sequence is CASSEVRGGGNQPQHF. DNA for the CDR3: TGTGCCAGCAGTGAAGTGAGGGGCGGGGGCAATCAGCCCCAGCATTTT.